This note documents a single TCR beta chain sequence. This clone's antigen is unknown. The input lacks base qualities; no much larger clone sits a single base away. The CDR3, from cysteine to phenylalanine, totals 13 residues. Only CDR3 DNA is held: 39 bases, read in frame from base 1. The CDR1 and CDR2 encoded by the germline V gene (reference sequence) are GTSNPN and SVGIG. V and J are truncated by 0 bases and 7 bases respectively, leaving an intervening sequence of 9 bases. These data originate in a study of blood T cell repertoires in COVID-19 (TCRdb year 2020). Describing the broader study: Collaborator samples came from the United States, Italy and Spain and covered acute and convalescent phases of COVID-19. The prospective study material was composed of cDNA or gDNA derived from T cells, B-cell-depleted T cells, or PBMCs. Deeply sampled blood TCRbeta repertoires from subjects exposed to, actively infected with, or recovered from COVID-19 were included in the dataset. A de-identified subject ID, COVID-19 status, age in years and sex were almost always included in the sample metadata. The samples were drawn from the first 160 participants of the ongoing ImmuneRACE study and from 1,200 or so subjects provided by 6 global collaborators. The repertoires were made available in a free public database intended to serve as a resource for research on the immune response to SARS-CoV-2. HLA class I and class II types, where available, came from metadata supplied by the sample provider rather than from assay-based typing.

The immunoSEQ Assay, a bias-controlled multiplex PCR, was used to amplify TCRbeta CDR3 regions from genomic DNA. Processing in the source paper ran as follows. The number of nucleated cells in each sample was estimated by amplification of reference gene primers within the assay. Sequence reads were collapsed and filtered to measure the absolute abundance of every unique TCRbeta CDR3 rearrangement. Productive Simpson clonality was computed per sample as the square root of Simpson's diversity index over productive rearrangements. TCRdb retrieved this table from immuneACCESS and kept in-frame rearrangements only. Not all clones are present; in checked studies, unresolved V genes account for under half, and no reason is known for the remainder. V and J calls and clone size are given by that table; D and trimming were obtained from the DNA. Present in this sample are 20,000 or so clones, 80% to 90% of which were seen just once. Roughly a sixth of the sample goes to the ten largest clones.

Collaborating institutions collected whole blood in K2EDTA tubes following their own protocols. For TCRbeta analysis, collaborator samples were shipped as frozen whole blood, as isolated PBMCs, or as DNA extracted from either sample type. Overall results and qualifications from the work: The amount of clinical and demographic metadata varied by source and participant and was provided uncurated.

The specimen was peripheral blood. The receptor's source is a human donor with acute or convalescent COVID-19. The donor label of this sample is uncertain. This receptor chain uses TRBV30 and TRBJ2-2; too little of a D gene remains to name it. The CDR3 in this case is CAWSVGAYGELFF. The DNA sequence follows: TGTGCCTGGAGTGTTGGAGCGTACGGGGAGCTGTTTTTT.